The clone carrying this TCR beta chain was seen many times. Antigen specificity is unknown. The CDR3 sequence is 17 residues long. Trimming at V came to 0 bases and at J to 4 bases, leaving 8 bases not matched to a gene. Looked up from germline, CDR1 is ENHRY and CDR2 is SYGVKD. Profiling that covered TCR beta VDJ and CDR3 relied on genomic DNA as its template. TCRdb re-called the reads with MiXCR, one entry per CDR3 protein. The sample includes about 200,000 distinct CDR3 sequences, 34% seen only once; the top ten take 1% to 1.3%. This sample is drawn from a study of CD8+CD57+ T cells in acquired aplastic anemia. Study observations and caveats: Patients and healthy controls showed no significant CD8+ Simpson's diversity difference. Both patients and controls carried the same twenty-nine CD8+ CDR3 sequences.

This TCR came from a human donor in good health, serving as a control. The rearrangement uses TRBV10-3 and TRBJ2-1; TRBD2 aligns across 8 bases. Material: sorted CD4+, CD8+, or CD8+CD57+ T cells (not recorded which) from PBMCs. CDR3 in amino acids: CAISESRIAGGYNEQFF. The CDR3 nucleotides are TGTGCCATCAGTGAGTCCCGGATTGCGGGAGGTTACAATGAGCAGTTCTTC.